The T cell receptor (beta chain) under discussion was sequenced for a study of control samples from healthy donors and cancer patients. Using immunoSEQ multiplex PCR, the repertoire was profiled, and TCRdb retains in-frame clones only, with some absent. The table lists some 56,000 clones, 85% to 95% of them singletons. V lost 7 bases and J 7 bases, leaving 20 bases between the germline ends. This CDR3 comprises 15 residues. Per germline, CDR1 SGHRS and CDR2 YFSETQ. This clone was seen a single time. The J gene is TRBJ1-4, the V gene TRBV5-1; D perhaps matches TRBD1 (6 bases). The sequence derives from a man between 25 and 39 years old in good health. The specimen was blood. The CDR3, as DNA: TGCGCCAGCCGAAGGTACGCAGGGGACGGTGAAAAACTGTTTTTT. Its translation: CASRRYAGDGEKLFF.